Listed below are T cell receptor beta chains from one sample, sequenced in a study of OX40 agonist ivuxolimab in advanced cancers. Measured with immunoSEQ multiplex PCR; TCRdb has only the in-frame clones, and not every one. The sample yields 40,000 to 50,000 clones, 80% to 90% seen once. Source: CD4+ or CD8+ T cells sorted from blood, taken in a trial of the OX40 agonist ivuxolimab. The receptors originated from an adult with an advanced solid tumor such as melanoma, head and neck, liver or kidney cancer. The conserved cysteine and the conserved F or W are not part of the CDR3 here. The D gene is left open where the match is weak.

v_gene	j_gene	d_gene	CDR3aa
TRBV7-2	TRBJ2-3	TRBD2	ASSHSSGRADTQY
TRBV11-2	TRBJ2-7	TRBD2	ASIPVGGGAGEQY
TRBV9	TRBJ1-2	-	ASSASLGYT
TRBV28	TRBJ2-1	-	ASSSGGGIGYNEQF
TRBV19	TRBJ2-1	TRBD2	ASSITSGSPNEQF
TRBV7-9	TRBJ2-2	TRBD2	ASSPGGTSGRTGELF
TRBV7-8	TRBJ2-2	TRBD2	ASSYHGGENTGELF
TRBV18	TRBJ2-7	-	ASSAGPTKHPTYEQY
TRBV4-2	TRBJ2-1	TRBD2	ASSQDYSGAPYNEQF
TRBV6-1	TRBJ1-5	TRBD1	ASSSRDSSNQPQH
TRBV28	TRBJ2-2	-	ASRTYTGELF
TRBV4-1	TRBJ2-1	TRBD2	ASSQLAGGPSSYNEQF
TRBV18	TRBJ1-4	-	ASSEAVRGAEEAEKLF
TRBV6-5	TRBJ1-5	-	ASSYSFAGNQPQH
TRBV9	TRBJ1-1	-	ASSVNTRTEAF
TRBV5-4	TRBJ1-2	TRBD1	ASSLGTGANGYT
TRBV5-1	TRBJ2-7	TRBD2	ASSLRQGTTYEQY
TRBV29-1	TRBJ1-2	TRBD1	SVENRDRGSFNYGYT
TRBV9	TRBJ2-7	-	ASSVTGPPYEQY
TRBV12-5	TRBJ2-3	-	ASGLGSTDTQY
TRBV9	TRBJ1-4	-	ASSPVGGNVLF
TRBV6-5	TRBJ2-1	-	ASSYSRGNEQF
TRBV4-1	TRBJ1-4	-	ASSQERVSTNEKLF
TRBV7-9	TRBJ2-7	TRBD1	ASSLGRGYEQY
TRBV4-1	TRBJ2-1	TRBD2	ASSQQASGMGDEQF
TRBV6-5	TRBJ1-6	-	ASSYSKRKGSPLH
TRBV7-6	TRBJ1-2	-	ASSYQGNYGYT
TRBV27	TRBJ1-1	-	ASSQGGAGGTEAF
TRBV19	TRBJ2-1	TRBD2	ASRVRSGEYNEQF
TRBV27	TRBJ2-7	-	ASSSGVHEQY
TRBV9	TRBJ2-5	-	ASSYRADRRQETQY
TRBV9	TRBJ2-5	TRBD2	ASSASGGGETQY
TRBV9	TRBJ2-1	-	ASSVPRFGGTSYNEQF
TRBV9	TRBJ2-7	TRBD1	ASSVAGTGGYEQY
TRBV4-1	TRBJ2-7	TRBD2	ASSPRTNRLAGTHEQY
TRBV5-1	TRBJ1-1	-	ASSPVGRIGFEAF
TRBV11-2	TRBJ1-5	-	ASSLGGQNQPQH
TRBV29-1	TRBJ2-7	-	SATAGQVNEQY
TRBV7-9	TRBJ1-5	-	ASSSTDRLNQPQH
TRBV27	TRBJ1-1	TRBD1	ASSLIGPRTGRNTEAF
TRBV7-6	TRBJ2-5	TRBD2	ASSWGLAVKETQY
TRBV7-8	TRBJ2-1	-	ASSDESSYNEQF
TRBV6-5	TRBJ1-1	TRBD1	ASKVDRGRPEAF
TRBV5-6	TRBJ2-1	TRBD2	ASLAGVNEQF
TRBV29-1	TRBJ1-1	-	SVEKGRGSEAF
TRBV5-1	TRBJ1-6	-	ASSLESTDNSPLH
TRBV7-9	TRBJ2-7	-	ASSPASSGVYEQY
TRBV6-1	TRBJ1-1	-	ASSEWLRPRSNTEAF
TRBV27	TRBJ2-1	-	ASSLIGGPRPF
TRBV9	TRBJ2-7	-	ASSVLAQSYEQY
TRBV9	TRBJ1-6	-	ASSVTGLESPLH
TRBV7-9	TRBJ2-3	TRBD1	ASTGQSTDTQY